This TCR beta chain was retrieved from a study of shared clonotypes between healthy human individuals. Whole-study findings and limits: Clonotypes shared by all four donors outscored non-shared clonotypes in generation probability.

The study ran the assay at deep level. Each PCR replicate from the sorted subsets contained approximately 0.2 ug DNA, which is some 31,000 T cell genomes. Only in-frame clones appear in the TCRdb table, and some are missing; sequencing was by immunoSEQ multiplex PCR. The table has about 580,000 clones, 95% to 98% seen once. The germline V gene encodes CDR1 SGHRS and CDR2 YFSETQ. With 2 bases clipped from V and 4 bases from J, the junction kept 6 bases outside the gene matches. This CDR3 spans 15 amino acids. CD8 cells classed as naive were CD45RO-negative and positively selected for CCR7, excluding terminally differentiated effector memory CD45RA+ cells. As to this clone: Antigen unknown.

The clonotype was recovered from a man aged 30 to 39 in good health. Sample: naive CD8+ T cells sorted from blood. The V call is TRBV5-1, the J call TRBJ2-3; 8 bases are shared with TRBD2. For the CDR3, the DNA is TGCGCCAGCAGCTTTTCCAGCGGGAGTCCAGATACGCAGTATTTT. Its protein product is CASSFSSGSPDTQYF.